This is a list of T cell receptor beta chains from one sample in a study of shared clonotypes between healthy human individuals. Only in-frame clones appear in the TCRdb table, and some are missing; sequencing was by immunoSEQ multiplex PCR. Among more than 550,000 clones listed, around 70% were seen once. The sequenced sample consisted of memory CD4+ T cells sorted from blood. These receptors were taken from a woman younger than 45 in good health. The CDR3 runs from the conserved cysteine through the conserved F or W. D genes are given only for firm matches. A row's size may be missing; if present it is once, few, many or a size class.

j_call clone_size v_call d_call cdr3_aa cdr3_nt
TRBJ2-7 - TRBV29-1 - CSVEKHNEQYF TGCAGCGTTGAAAAACATAACGAGCAGTACTTC
TRBJ2-3 - TRBV5-6 - CASSRGHVAQYF TGTGCCAGCAGCCGGGGACATGTGGCGCAGTATTTT
TRBJ2-7 - TRBV28 - CASRRDNYEQYF TGTGCCAGCAGACGGGACAACTACGAGCAGTACTTC
TRBJ1-5 - TRBV2 - CASSDGYQPQHF TGTGCCAGCAGTGACGGGTATCAGCCCCAGCATTTT
TRBJ1-5 many TRBV18 - CASSPSDSRFQPQHF TGTGCCAGCTCGCCTAGCGACAGCCGCTTTCAGCCCCAGCATTTT
TRBJ2-7 - TRBV7-3 - CASSSTPGGEQYF TGTGCCAGCAGCTCGACCCCTGGGGGGGAGCAGTACTTC
TRBJ2-7 - TRBV2 TRBD2 CASSRLAGELAQYF TGTGCCAGCAGTAGACTAGCGGGAGAACTAGCGCAGTACTTC
TRBJ2-2 few TRBV7-9 TRBD2 CASSSLREYTGELFF TGTGCCAGCAGCTCCCTGCGGGAGTACACCGGGGAGCTGTTTTTT
TRBJ1-6 - TRBV30 - CAFGTGFNSPLHF TGTGCCTTTGGAACAGGGTTCAATTCACCCCTCCACTTT
TRBJ2-2 few TRBV19 TRBD1 CASSPRGFPNTGELFF TGTGCCAGTAGTCCCAGGGGGTTCCCGAACACCGGGGAGCTGTTTTTT
TRBJ2-1 - TRBV11-2 TRBD2 CASSRGLATYNEQFF TGTGCCAGCAGCCGCGGACTAGCGACCTACAATGAGCAGTTCTTC
TRBJ1-2 once TRBV5-1 - CASSLAGNTNYGYTF TGCGCCAGCAGCCTTGCCGGGAACACTAACTATGGCTACACCTTC
TRBJ2-7 few TRBV18 - CASSPVGVTYEQYF TGTGCCAGCTCACCAGTAGGGGTGACCTACGAGCAGTACTTC
TRBJ2-2 - TRBV7-3 TRBD2 CASSYSGSGTGELFF TGTGCCAGCAGTTACAGCGGGAGTGGCACCGGGGAGCTGTTTTTT
TRBJ2-1 - TRBV7-9 TRBD2 CASSLYQLAGDGDEQFF TGTGCCAGCAGCTTATACCAACTAGCGGGAGATGGGGATGAGCAGTTCTTC
TRBJ2-5 - TRBV5-1 - CASSPNRDETQYF TGCGCCAGCAGCCCTAACAGGGACGAGACCCAGTACTTC
TRBJ1-2 - TRBV7-3 TRBD1 CASSLTGISWYGYTF TGTGCCAGCAGCCTGACAGGGATCTCGTGGTATGGCTACACCTTC
TRBJ1-2 - TRBV5-1 - CASSLGVAGLGGYTF TGCGCCAGCAGCTTGGGGGTGGCCGGCCTTGGTGGCTACACCTTC
TRBJ2-2 few TRBV27 - CASSSYNGNTGELFF TGTGCCAGCAGTTCATATAACGGTAACACCGGGGAGCTGTTTTTT
TRBJ2-7 - TRBV5-1 - CASSPGDTTYEQYF TGCGCCAGCAGCCCGGGAGACACCACCTACGAGCAGTACTTC
TRBJ2-7 - TRBV28 - CASSQTTLEQYF TGTGCCAGCAGTCAGACCACCCTGGAGCAGTACTTC
TRBJ2-7 - TRBV7-2 TRBD1 CASSLVSRDSRSYEQYF TGTGCCAGCAGCTTAGTGTCCCGGGACAGTCGTTCCTACGAGCAGTACTTC
TRBJ1-2 once TRBV5-1 - CASSPDLEGYTF TGCGCCAGCAGCCCGGACCTGGAGGGCTACACCTTC
TRBJ2-3 - TRBV29-1 - CSVPGVTDTQYF TGCAGCGTTCCGGGGGTCACAGATACGCAGTATTTT
TRBJ1-5 - TRBV28 - CASRTPGQPQHF TGTGCCAGCAGGACCCCAGGTCAGCCCCAGCATTTT
TRBJ2-7 - TRBV4-2 - CASSQAGVDEQYF TGTGCCAGCAGCCAAGCGGGGGTCGACGAGCAGTACTTC
TRBJ2-2 - TRBV10-3 - CAISEIGSSNTGELFF TGTGCCATCAGTGAAATCGGCAGCTCGAACACCGGGGAGCTGTTTTTT
TRBJ1-2 - TRBV7-8 - CASSSTRVGYTF TGTGCCAGCAGCTCAACAAGGGTTGGCTACACCTTC
TRBJ1-5 - TRBV10-3 - CAISARTGGFGNQPQHF TGTGCCATCAGTGCCCGAACTGGCGGGTTTGGCAATCAGCCCCAGCATTTT
TRBJ2-5 - TRBV19 - CATSTGSETQYF TGTGCCACTTCAACAGGCTCGGAGACCCAGTACTTC
TRBJ1-3 - TRBV2 TRBD1 CASRMTGGSGNTIYF TGTGCCAGCAGGATGACAGGGGGCTCTGGAAACACCATATATTTT
TRBJ2-7 - TRBV6-5 - CASIQKGEGSYEQYF TGTGCCAGCATCCAAAAGGGGGAGGGATCCTACGAGCAGTACTTC
TRBJ1-3 - TRBV9 - CASSPDTSLGGNTIYF TGTGCCAGCAGCCCAGATACATCCTTGGGTGGAAACACCATATATTTT
TRBJ2-7 - TRBV6-1 TRBD2 CASSELAGGPHEQYF TGTGCCAGCAGTGAACTAGCGGGAGGGCCCCACGAGCAGTACTTC
TRBJ2-3 - TRBV29-1 - CSAVGPDTQYF TGCAGCGCCGTGGGCCCAGATACGCAGTATTTT
TRBJ2-3 few TRBV5-4 TRBD2 CASSGLAGGLIDTQYF TGTGCCAGCAGCGGGTTGGCGGGAGGGTTGATAGATACGCAGTATTTT
TRBJ2-5 - TRBV7-2 - CASSLGQRAETQYF TGTGCCAGCAGCTTAGGCCAGCGGGCGGAGACCCAGTACTTC
TRBJ2-7 - TRBV18 - CASSPQAGDSYEQYF TGTGCCAGCTCACCACAGGCAGGAGATTCCTACGAGCAGTACTTC
TRBJ2-1 - TRBV28 TRBD2 CASSFGGRGSYEQFF TGTGCCAGCAGTTTTGGCGGGAGGGGCTCTTATGAGCAGTTCTTC
TRBJ1-4 - TRBV14 - CASSNRVREKLFF TGTGCCAGCAGCAACAGGGTTCGCGAAAAACTGTTTTTT
TRBJ2-7 - TRBV19 TRBD1 CARKLIDRGHEQYF TGTGCCAGAAAACTAATCGACAGGGGGCACGAGCAGTACTTC